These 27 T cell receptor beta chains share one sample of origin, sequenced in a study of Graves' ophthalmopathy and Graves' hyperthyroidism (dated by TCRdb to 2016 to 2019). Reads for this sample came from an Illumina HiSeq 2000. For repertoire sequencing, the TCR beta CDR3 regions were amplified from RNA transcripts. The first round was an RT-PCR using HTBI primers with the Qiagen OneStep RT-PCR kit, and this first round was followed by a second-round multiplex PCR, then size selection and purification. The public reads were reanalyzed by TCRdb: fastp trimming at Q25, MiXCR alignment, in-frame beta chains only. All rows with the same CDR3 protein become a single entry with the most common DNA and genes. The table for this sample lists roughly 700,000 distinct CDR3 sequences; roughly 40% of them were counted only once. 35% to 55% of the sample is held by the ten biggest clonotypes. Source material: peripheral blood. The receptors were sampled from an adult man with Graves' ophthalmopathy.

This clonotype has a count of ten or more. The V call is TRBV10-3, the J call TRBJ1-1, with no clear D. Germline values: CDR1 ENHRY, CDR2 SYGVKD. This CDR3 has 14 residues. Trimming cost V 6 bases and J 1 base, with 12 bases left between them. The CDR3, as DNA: TGTGCCATCAGGGGCCGGTCAGCGAACACTGAAGCTTTCTTT. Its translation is CAIRGRSANTEAFF.

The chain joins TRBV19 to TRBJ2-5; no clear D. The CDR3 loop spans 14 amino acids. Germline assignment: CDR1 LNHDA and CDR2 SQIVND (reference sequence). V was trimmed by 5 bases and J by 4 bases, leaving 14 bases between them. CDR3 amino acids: CASSLDLLGETQYF. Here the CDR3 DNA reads TGTGCCAGTAGTCTGGATTTATTAGGAGAGACCCAGTACTTC.

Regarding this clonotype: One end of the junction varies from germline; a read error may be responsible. The CDR3 nucleotides read TGTGCCATCAGTGGGCAGCCCCAGCATTTT. Amino acids: CAISGQPQHF. This chain uses TRBV24-1 with TRBJ1-5; D is unclear. This CDR3 has 10 residues. Germline V gene data show CDR1 as KGHDR and CDR2 as SFDVKD.

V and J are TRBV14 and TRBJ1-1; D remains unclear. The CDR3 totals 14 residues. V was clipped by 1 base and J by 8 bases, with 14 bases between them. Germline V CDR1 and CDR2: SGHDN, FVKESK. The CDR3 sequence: CASSQVVDPKEAFF. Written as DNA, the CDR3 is TGTGCCAGCAGCCAAGTTGTAGACCCAAAGGAAGCTTTCTTT.

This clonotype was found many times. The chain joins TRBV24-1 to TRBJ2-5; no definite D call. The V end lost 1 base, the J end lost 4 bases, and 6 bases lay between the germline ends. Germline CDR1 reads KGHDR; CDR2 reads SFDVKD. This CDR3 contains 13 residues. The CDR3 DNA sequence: TGTGCCACCAGTGATTTAATGGGAGAGACCCAGTACTTC. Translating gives CATSDLMGETQYF.

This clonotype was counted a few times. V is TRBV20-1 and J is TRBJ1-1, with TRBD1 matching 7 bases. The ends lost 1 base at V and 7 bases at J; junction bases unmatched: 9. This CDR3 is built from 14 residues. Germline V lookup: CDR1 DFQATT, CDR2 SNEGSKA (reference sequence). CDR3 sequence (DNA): TGCAGTGCTAGAGCGGGGCCAGGGGGTGGTGAAGCTTTCTTT. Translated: CSARAGPGGGEAFF.

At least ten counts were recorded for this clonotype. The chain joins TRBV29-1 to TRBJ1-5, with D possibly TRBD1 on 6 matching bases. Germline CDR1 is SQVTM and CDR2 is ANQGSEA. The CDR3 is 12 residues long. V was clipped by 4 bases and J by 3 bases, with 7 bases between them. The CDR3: CSVGDTNQPQHF. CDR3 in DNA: TGCAGCGTTGGGGACACCAATCAGCCCCAGCATTTT. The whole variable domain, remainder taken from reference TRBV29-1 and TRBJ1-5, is SAVISQKPSRDICQRGTSLTIQCQVDSQVTMMFWYRQQPGQSLTLIATANQGSEATYESGFVIDKFPISRPNLTFSTLTVSNMSPEDSSIYLCSVGDTNQPQHFGDGTRLSIL.

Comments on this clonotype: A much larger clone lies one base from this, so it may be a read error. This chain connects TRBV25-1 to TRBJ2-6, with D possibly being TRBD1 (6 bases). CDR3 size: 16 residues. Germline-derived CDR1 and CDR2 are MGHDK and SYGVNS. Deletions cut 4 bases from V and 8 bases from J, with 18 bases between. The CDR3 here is CASSVGSGTIPNVLTF. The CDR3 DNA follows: TGTGCCAGCAGTGTGGGTTCCGGGACAATACCCAACGTCCTGACTTTC.

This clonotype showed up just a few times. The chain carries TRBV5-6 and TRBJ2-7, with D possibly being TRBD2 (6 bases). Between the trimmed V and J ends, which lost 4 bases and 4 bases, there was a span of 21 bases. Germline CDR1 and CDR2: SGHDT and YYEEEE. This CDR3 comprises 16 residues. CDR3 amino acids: CASSIRRLVRAYEQYF. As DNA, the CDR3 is TGTGCCAGCAGCATCAGACGACTAGTGAGAGCGTACGAGCAGTACTTC.

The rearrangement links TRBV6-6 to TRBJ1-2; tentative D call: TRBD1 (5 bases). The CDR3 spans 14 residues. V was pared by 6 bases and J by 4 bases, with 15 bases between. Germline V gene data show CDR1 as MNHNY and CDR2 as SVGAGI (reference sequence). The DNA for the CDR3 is TGTGCCAGCAGCCCCCGACAGATCGGCTATGGCTACACCTTC. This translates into CASSPRQIGYGYTF.

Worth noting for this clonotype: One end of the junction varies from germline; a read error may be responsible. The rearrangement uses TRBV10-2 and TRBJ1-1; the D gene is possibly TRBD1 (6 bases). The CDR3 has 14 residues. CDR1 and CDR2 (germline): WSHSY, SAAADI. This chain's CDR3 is CASTGRGGGTEAFF. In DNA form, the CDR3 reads TGTGCCAGCACCGGCCGAGGAGGGGGCACTGAAGCTTTCTTT.

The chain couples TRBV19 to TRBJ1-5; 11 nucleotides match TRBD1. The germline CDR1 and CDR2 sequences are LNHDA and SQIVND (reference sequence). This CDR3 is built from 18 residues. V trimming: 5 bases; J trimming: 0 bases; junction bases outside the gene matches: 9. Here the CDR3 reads CASSARTGGADSNQPQHF. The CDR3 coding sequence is TGTGCCAGTAGTGCTAGGACAGGGGGCGCGGATAGCAATCAGCCCCAGCATTTT.

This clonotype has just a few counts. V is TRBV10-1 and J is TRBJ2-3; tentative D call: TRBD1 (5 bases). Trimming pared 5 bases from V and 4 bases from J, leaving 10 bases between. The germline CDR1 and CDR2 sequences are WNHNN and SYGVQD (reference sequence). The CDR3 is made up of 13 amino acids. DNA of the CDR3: TGCGCCAGCAGTAAGAGCAGGGCAGATACGCAGTATTTT. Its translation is CASSKSRADTQYF.

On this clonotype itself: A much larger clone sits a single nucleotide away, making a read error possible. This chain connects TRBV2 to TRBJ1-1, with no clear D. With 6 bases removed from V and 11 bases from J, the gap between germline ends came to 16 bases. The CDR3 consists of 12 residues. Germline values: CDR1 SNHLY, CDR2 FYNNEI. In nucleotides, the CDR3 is TGTGCCAGCAGAGACGGCCCCGGGGAGGCTTTCTTT. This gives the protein CASRDGPGEAFF.

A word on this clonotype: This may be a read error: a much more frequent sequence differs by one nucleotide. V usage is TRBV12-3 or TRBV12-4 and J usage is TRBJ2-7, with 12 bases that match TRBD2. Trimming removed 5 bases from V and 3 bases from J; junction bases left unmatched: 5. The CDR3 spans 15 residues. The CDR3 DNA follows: TGTGCCAGCAGTGATTCGACTAGCGGGAGCTACGAGCAGTACTTC. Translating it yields CASSDSTSGSYEQYF.

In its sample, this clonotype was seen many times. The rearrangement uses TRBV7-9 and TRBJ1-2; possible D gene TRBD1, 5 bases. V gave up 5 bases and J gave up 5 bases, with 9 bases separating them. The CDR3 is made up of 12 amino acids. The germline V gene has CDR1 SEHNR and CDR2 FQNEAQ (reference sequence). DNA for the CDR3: TGTGCCAGCAGCGGGGGACTATATGGCTACACCTTC. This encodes CASSGGLYGYTF.

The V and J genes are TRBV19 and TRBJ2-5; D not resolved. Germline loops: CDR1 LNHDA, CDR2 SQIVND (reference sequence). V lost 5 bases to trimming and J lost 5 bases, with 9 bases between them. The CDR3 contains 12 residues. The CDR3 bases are TGTGCCAGTAGTGGTCCGAGGGAGACCCAGTACTTC. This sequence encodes CASSGPRETQYF.

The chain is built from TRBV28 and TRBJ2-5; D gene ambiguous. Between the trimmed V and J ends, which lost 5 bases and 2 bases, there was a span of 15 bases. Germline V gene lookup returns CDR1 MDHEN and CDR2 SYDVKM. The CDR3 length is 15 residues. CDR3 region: CASSPLVPLQETQYF. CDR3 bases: TGTGCCAGCAGTCCTTTGGTCCCCCTACAAGAGACCCAGTACTTC.

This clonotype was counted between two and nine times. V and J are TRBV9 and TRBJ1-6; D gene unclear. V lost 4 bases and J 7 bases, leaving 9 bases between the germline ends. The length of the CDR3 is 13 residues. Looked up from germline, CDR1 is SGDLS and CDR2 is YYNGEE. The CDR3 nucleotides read TGTGCCAGCAGCCCAGTCAGCAATTCACCCCTCCACTTT. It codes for CASSPVSNSPLHF. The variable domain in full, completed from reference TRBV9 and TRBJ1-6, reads DSGVTQTPKHLITATGQRVTLRCSPRSGDLSVYWYQQSLDQGLQFLIQYYNGEERAKGNILERFSAQQFPDLHSELNLSSLELGDSALYFCASSPVSNSPLHFGNGTRLTVT.

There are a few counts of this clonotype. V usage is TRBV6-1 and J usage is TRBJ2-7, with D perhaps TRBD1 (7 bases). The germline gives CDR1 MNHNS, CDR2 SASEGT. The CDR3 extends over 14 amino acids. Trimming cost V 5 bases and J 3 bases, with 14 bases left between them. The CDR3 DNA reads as TGTGCCAGCAGTTCAGGGGGGTACCGCTACGAGCAGTACTTC. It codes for CASSSGGYRYEQYF.

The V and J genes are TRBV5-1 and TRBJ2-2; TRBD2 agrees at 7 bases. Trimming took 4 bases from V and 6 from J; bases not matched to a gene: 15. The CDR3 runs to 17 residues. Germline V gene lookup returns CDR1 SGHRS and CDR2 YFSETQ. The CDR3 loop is CASSLLWGVRESGELFF. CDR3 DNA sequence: TGCGCCAGCAGCCTCCTTTGGGGAGTGCGGGAGTCCGGGGAGCTGTTTTTT.

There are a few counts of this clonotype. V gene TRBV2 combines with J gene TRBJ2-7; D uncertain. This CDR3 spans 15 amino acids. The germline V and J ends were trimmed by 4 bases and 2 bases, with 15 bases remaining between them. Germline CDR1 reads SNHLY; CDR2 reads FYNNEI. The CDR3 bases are TGTGCCAGCAGTGCTTTATCATTGGGGACCTACGAGCAGTACTTC. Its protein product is CASSALSLGTYEQYF.

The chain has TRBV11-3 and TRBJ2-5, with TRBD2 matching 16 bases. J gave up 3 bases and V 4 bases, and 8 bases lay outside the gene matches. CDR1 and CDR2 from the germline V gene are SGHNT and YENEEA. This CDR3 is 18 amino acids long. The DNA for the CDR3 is TGTGCCAGCAGCTGGGGGACTAGCGGGGGGGCTGTGAAAGAGACCCAGTACTTC. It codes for CASSWGTSGGAVKETQYF.

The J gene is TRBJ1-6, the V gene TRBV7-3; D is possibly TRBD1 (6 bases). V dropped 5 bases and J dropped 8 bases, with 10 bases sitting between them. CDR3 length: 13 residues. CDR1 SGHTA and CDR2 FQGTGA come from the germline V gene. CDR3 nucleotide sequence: TGTGCCAGCAGCCGGACAGTTGATTCACCCCTCCACTTT. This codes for CASSRTVDSPLHF.

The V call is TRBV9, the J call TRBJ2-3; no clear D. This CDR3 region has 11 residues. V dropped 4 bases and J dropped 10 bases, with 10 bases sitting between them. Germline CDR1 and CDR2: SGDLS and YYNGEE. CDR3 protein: CASSSRHSQYF. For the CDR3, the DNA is TGTGCCAGCAGCTCCCGACACTCGCAGTATTTT.

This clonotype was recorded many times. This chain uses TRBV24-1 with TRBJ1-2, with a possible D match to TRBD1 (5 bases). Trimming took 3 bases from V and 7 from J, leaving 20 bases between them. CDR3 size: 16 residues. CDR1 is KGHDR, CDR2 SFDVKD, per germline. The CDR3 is CATSDNRQGPVAGYTF. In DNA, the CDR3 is TGTGCCACCAGTGATAATCGGCAGGGCCCTGTGGCTGGCTACACCTTC.

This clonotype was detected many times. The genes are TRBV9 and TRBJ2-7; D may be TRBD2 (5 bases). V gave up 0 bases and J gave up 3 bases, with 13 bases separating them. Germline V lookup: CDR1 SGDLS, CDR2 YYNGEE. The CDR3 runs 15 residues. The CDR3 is CASSVGSGASYEQYF. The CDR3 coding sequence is TGTGCCAGCAGCGTAGGAAGCGGAGCCAGCTACGAGCAGTACTTC. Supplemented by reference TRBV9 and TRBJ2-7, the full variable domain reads DSGVTQTPKHLITATGQRVTLRCSPRSGDLSVYWYQQSLDQGLQFLIQYYNGEERAKGNILERFSAQQFPDLHSELNLSSLELGDSALYFCASSVGSGASYEQYFGPGTRLTVT.